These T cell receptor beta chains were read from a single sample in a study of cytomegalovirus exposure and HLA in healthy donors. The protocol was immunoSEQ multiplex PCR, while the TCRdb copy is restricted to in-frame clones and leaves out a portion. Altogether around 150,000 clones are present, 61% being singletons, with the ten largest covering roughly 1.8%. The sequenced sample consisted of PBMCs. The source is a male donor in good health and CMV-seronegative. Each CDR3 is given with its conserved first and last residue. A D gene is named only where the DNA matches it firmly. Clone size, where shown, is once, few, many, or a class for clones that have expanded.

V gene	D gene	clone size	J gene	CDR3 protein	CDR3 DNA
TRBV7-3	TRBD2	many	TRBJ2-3	CASSLAGGRLDTQYF	TGTGCCAGCAGCTTAGCGGGGGGCCGGCTCGATACGCAGTATTTT
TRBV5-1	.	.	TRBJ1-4	CASSLDRVRGEKLFF	TGCGCCAGCAGCTTGGACAGGGTGAGGGGTGAAAAACTGTTTTTT
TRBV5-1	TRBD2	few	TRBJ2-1	CASSGLAGGYNEQFF	TGCGCCAGCAGCGGCCTAGCGGGGGGGTACAATGAGCAGTTCTTC
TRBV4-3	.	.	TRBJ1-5	CASSQDLGGNSNQPQHF	TGCGCCAGCAGCCAAGATCTCGGCGGCAATAGCAATCAGCCCCAGCATTTT
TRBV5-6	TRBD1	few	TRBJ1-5	CASSVGQLPETQPQHF	TGTGCCAGCAGCGTGGGACAGCTCCCTGAAACTCAGCCCCAGCATTTT
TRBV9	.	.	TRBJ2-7	CASSVTGREQYF	TGTGCCAGCAGCGTGACAGGTCGGGAGCAGTACTTC
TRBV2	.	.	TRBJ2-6	CAIGWRGANVLTF	TGTGCCATCGGCTGGAGGGGGGCCAACGTCCTGACTTTC
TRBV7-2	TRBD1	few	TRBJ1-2	CASSFTGGNGYTF	TGTGCCAGCAGCTTCACAGGGGGTAATGGCTACACCTTC
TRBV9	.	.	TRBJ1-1	CASSFGGGGRAFF	TGTGCCAGCAGCTTCGGAGGCGGGGGGCGAGCTTTCTTT
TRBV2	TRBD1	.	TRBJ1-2	CASQPGQGFYGYTF	TGTGCCAGCCAACCGGGACAGGGGTTCTATGGCTACACCTTC
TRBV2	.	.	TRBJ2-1	CASSQGGNEQFF	TGTGCCAGCAGTCAGGGGGGCAATGAGCAGTTCTTC
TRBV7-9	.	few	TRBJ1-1	CASSSYRNTEAFF	TGTGCCAGCAGCTCCTACCGGAACACTGAAGCTTTCTTT
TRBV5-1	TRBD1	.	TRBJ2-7	CASGTDSYEQYF	TGCGCCAGCGGGACAGACTCCTACGAGCAGTACTTC